The T cell receptor beta chain under discussion was sequenced for a study of radiotherapy plus CTLA-4 blockade in lung cancer. Whole-study context: Overall, around 20% of patients showed an objective response, while about 31% attained disease control.

This clone has more than one count but fewer than ten. Its specificity is unknown. Chemo-refractory metastatic non-small-cell lung cancer patients were treated with focal radiation plus CTLA-4 blockade with ipilimumab. TCRdb's copy holds only in-frame clones and misses some; the assay was immunoSEQ multiplex PCR. The sample records about 110,000 clones, over 75% being singletons. The CDR3 totals 17 residues. With 5 bases clipped from V and 2 bases from J, the junction kept 10 bases outside the gene matches. CDR1 LGHNT and CDR2 FRNRAP come from the germline V gene. Study outcomes and limitations: Researchers report tumor-derived TCR clones expanding in blood after radiotherapy plus ipilimumab. Reports state that early shifts in blood T cell clones, with interferon-beta, best predicted response.

The source material was peripheral blood, sampled from a patient treated with radiotherapy plus ipilimumab. This TCR was sampled from a human donor with non-small cell lung cancer that progressed on radiotherapy plus ipilimumab. Some clones in this sample may be carry-over from other donors' samples. The V and J genes are TRBV12-5 and TRBJ2-3; 10 nucleotides align to TRBD2. DNA for the CDR3: TGTGCTAGTGGTAAGCGGGGGGGCCCCCTGCTCACAGATACGCAGTATTTT. It specifies CASGKRGGPLLTDTQYF. The complete variable domain, with remaining parts taken from reference TRBV12-5 and TRBJ2-3, reads DARVTQTPRHKVTEMGQEVTMRCQPILGHNTVFWYRQTMMQGLELLAYFRNRAPLDDSGMPKDRFSAEMPDATLATLKIQPSEPRDSAVYFCASGKRGGPLLTDTQYFGPGTRLTVL.